The 15 T cell receptor beta chains in this list originate from one sample, sequenced in a study of cytomegalovirus exposure and HLA in healthy donors. PCR used 60 Vbeta primers and 13 Jbeta primers. Measured with immunoSEQ multiplex PCR; TCRdb has only the in-frame clones, and not every one. The sample has under 200,000 clones, 82% seen once. Sequenced: PBMCs. The receptors here all came from a girl under 10 years old in good health and CMV-seropositive.

The chain recombines TRBV30 with TRBJ1-2; 7 nucleotides align to TRBD1. There are 14 residues in the CDR3. With 5 bases clipped from V and 4 bases from J, the junction kept 10 bases outside the gene matches. In germline, CDR1 is GTSNPN, CDR2 SVGIG (reference sequence). The CDR3 is CAWDRQGRAYGYTF. The CDR3 bases are TGTGCCTGGGACCGACAGGGTCGGGCCTATGGCTACACCTTC.

The J gene is TRBJ2-1, the V gene TRBV5-4; the match to TRBD2 covers 14 bases. The CDR3 sequence is 14 residues long. Germline V gives CDR1 SGHNT, CDR2 YYREEE (reference sequence). The trim removed 4 bases at V and 9 bases at J, leaving 3 bases unmatched. CDR3 coding DNA: TGTGCCAGCAGCGGGGGACTAGCGGGAGTTGAGCAGTTCTTC. It yields the protein CASSGGLAGVEQFF.

V usage is TRBV5-6 and J usage is TRBJ2-5; no firm D call. The assigned J gene may be wrong: the sequence end matches TRBJ2-7 better. Germline assignment: CDR1 SGHDT and CDR2 YYEEEE. This CDR3 is built from 14 residues. The DNA for the CDR3 is TGTGCCAGCAGCTTCGCGGATAGCTCCTACGAGCAGTACTTC. The encoded protein is CASSFADSSYEQYF.

The chain carries TRBV29-1 and TRBJ2-2; 14 positions match TRBD2. The germline V gene encodes CDR1 SQVTM and CDR2 ANQGSEA. This CDR3 has 18 residues. V shed 5 bases, J shed 6 bases, and the junction held 14 bases outside the gene matches. CDR3 amino acids: CSVRAGTSGRRVSGELFF. The DNA of the CDR3 is TGCAGCGTTCGCGCCGGGACTAGCGGGAGAAGGGTCTCCGGGGAGCTGTTTTTT.

The count of this clone is one. The V and J genes are TRBV4-1 and TRBJ2-5; D remains ambiguous. Trimming removed 3 bases from V and 0 bases from J, with 2 bases in between. This CDR3 is built from 12 residues. Germline-derived CDR1 and CDR2 are MGHRA and YSYEKL. The CDR3 sequence is CASSHNQETQYF. The CDR3 DNA reads as TGCGCCAGCAGCCACAACCAAGAGACCCAGTACTTC.

The CDR3 loop is CASARQGALGEQYF. DNA of the CDR3: TGCGCCAGTGCCAGACAGGGGGCTTTGGGAGAGCAGTACTTC. The gene calls are TRBV4-1 and TRBJ2-7; the match to TRBD1 covers 10 bases. This CDR3 contains 14 residues. The germline CDR1 and CDR2 sequences are MGHRA and YSYEKL. The V and J ends lost 9 bases and 7 bases, in that order; junction bases with no gene match: 12.

The chain couples TRBV2 to TRBJ2-5, with D tentatively TRBD2 (5 bases). The CDR3 is 12 residues long. Trimming removed 8 bases from V and 3 bases from J, with 10 bases in between. Germline V gene data show CDR1 as SNHLY and CDR2 as FYNNEI. In nucleotides, the CDR3 is TGTGCCAGCTTCTGGGGAGAAGAGACCCAGTACTTC. Amino acids: CASFWGEETQYF. The complete variable domain, with remaining parts taken from reference TRBV2 and TRBJ2-5, reads EPEVTQTPSHQVTQMGQEVILRCVPISNHLYFYWYRQILGQKVEFLVSFYNNEISEKSEIFDDQFSVERPDGSNFTLKIRSTKLEDSAMYFCASFWGEETQYFGPGTRLLVL.

This chain uses TRBV6-6 with TRBJ1-5; D is unclear. Trimming removed 2 bases from V and 4 bases from J, with 12 bases in between. This CDR3 spans 15 amino acids. Germline loops: CDR1 MNHNY, CDR2 SVGAGI (reference sequence). Written as DNA, the CDR3 is TGTGCCAGCAGTTACGGCTTGGGCACGAATCAGCCCCAGCATTTT. The encoded protein is CASSYGLGTNQPQHF.

This rearrangement joins TRBV28 to TRBJ2-7, with a weak D call TRBD1 (6 bases). The germline gives CDR1 MDHEN, CDR2 SYDVKM. The CDR3 loop spans 16 amino acids. Trimming left V 5 bases short and J 2 bases short, with 19 bases between. The CDR3 region is CASSSRQEVTTYEQYF. DNA of the CDR3: TGTGCCAGCAGTAGCCGACAGGAAGTTACGACCTACGAGCAGTACTTC.

The CDR3 sequence: CASRRLTGQANYGYTF. CDR3 DNA sequence: TGTGCCAGCAGACGACTTACAGGGCAAGCTAACTATGGCTACACCTTC. J is TRBJ1-2 and V is TRBV28; tentatively, D is TRBD1 (6 bases). Germline V CDR1 and CDR2: MDHEN, SYDVKM. This CDR3 spans 16 amino acids. Trimming removed 6 bases at V and 0 bases at J, with 17 bases between.

The chain uses TRBV28 and TRBJ1-5; tentatively, D is TRBD1 (6 bases). Germline values: CDR1 MDHEN, CDR2 SYDVKM. The length of the CDR3 is 14 residues. V was cut by 6 bases and J by 10 bases, with 19 bases left in between. The CDR3 spells CASSPAPGAIPQHF. The DNA of the CDR3 is TGTGCCAGCAGCCCAGCGCCAGGGGCCATCCCCCAGCATTTT.

This chain links TRBV6-6 with TRBJ2-5; TRBD2 is a possible D gene (6 bases). The ends were cut back, 4 bases at V and 5 bases at J, with 20 bases in the middle. The CDR3 spans 16 residues. The germline CDR1 and CDR2 sequences are MNHNY and SVGAGI (reference sequence). The CDR3 coding sequence is TGTGCCAGCAGTTCCCCACGGGGAGGCGGGGACGAGACCCAGTACTTC. Its translation: CASSSPRGGGDETQYF.

This clone was observed a few times. V is TRBV19 and J is TRBJ2-3; D uncertain. This CDR3 contains 14 residues. The germline V and J ends were trimmed by 5 bases and 2 bases, with 11 bases remaining between them. CDR1 is LNHDA, CDR2 SQIVND, per germline (reference sequence). The CDR3 region has the DNA TGTGCCAGTAGTTACACAGCTAACACAGATACGCAGTATTTT. This codes for CASSYTANTDTQYF.

V and J are TRBV27 and TRBJ2-3; TRBD2 agrees at 8 bases. The length of the CDR3 is 17 residues. Trimming removed 3 bases from V and 4 bases from J; junction bases left unmatched: 12. CDR1 MNHEY and CDR2 SMNVEV come from the germline V gene (reference sequence). This CDR3 reads CASSFRPSREVPDTQYF. CDR3 in DNA: TGTGCCAGCAGTTTTAGGCCGTCGCGGGAGGTCCCAGATACGCAGTATTTT.

The gene calls are TRBV7-2 and TRBJ2-7; TRBD2 agrees at 10 bases. Germline assignment: CDR1 SGHTA and CDR2 FQGNSA. V dropped 3 bases and J dropped 2; count of bases not matched to a gene: 13. This CDR3 region has 18 residues. This chain's CDR3 is CASSFTAILAGTPYEQYF. CDR3 coding DNA: TGTGCCAGCAGCTTTACGGCTATACTAGCGGGAACCCCCTACGAGCAGTACTTC.